This T cell receptor (beta chain) was captured by sequencing in a study of CD8+ T cells in alopecia areata. Study-level results: Greater clonality was observed in lesional scalp samples, especially alopecia totalis/universalis, versus normal scalp. In scalp, tofacitinib significantly decreased clonality and expanded CD8+ clones among the top 100. TCR sharing across patients was less clear than in mice, possibly HLA-related.

Treatment: oral pan-JAK inhibitor, 5-10 mg twice daily. Sorting separated CD4+ and CD8+ T cells out of PBMCs. Extracted from the samples, RNA was reverse transcribed into cDNA to serve as the sequencing template. TCRdb's table, derived via immunoSEQ multiplex PCR, lists solely in-frame clones and lacks some. The sample comprises over 80,000 clones, 44% of which are singletons, and more than 15% rests with the top ten. In regard to this clone: Its antigen is not identified. Only one base separates this from a far larger clonotype, so it likely reflects a read error.

CDR1 is SGHVS and CDR2 is FNYEAQ in the germline V gene. The CDR3 is made up of 16 amino acids. V was clipped by 3 bases and J by 7 bases; unmatched bases: 7. The clonotype originates from a human donor with alopecia areata. The rearrangement links TRBV7-6 to TRBJ2-1; TRBD2 matches at 12 bases. The source material was CD8+ T cells sorted from blood, sampled at week 24, from a patient treated with tofacitinib. CDR3 sequence: CASSLVPSGRGNEQFF. The CDR3 nucleotides read TGTGCCAGCAGCTTGGTTCCTAGCGGGAGGGGGAATGAGCAGTTCTTC.